Below, 20 T cell receptor beta chains from the same sample are listed, as sequenced in a study of OX40 agonist ivuxolimab in advanced cancers. The assay was immunoSEQ multiplex PCR, and TCRdb's table has in-frame clones only and misses some. This sample has about 86,000 clones, with around 90% found just once. Source: CD4+ or CD8+ T cells sorted from blood, taken in a trial of the OX40 agonist ivuxolimab. Receptor source: an adult with an advanced solid tumor such as melanoma, head and neck, liver or kidney cancer.

The chain combines TRBV9 with TRBJ2-2; 8 bases map to TRBD2. V trimming: 4 bases; J trimming: 4 bases; junction bases outside the gene matches: 6. Germline V gene lookup returns CDR1 SGDLS and CDR2 YYNGEE. The CDR3 is 15 amino acids. The CDR3 region has the DNA TGTGCCAGCAGCTCCACTAGCGGAGGCACCGGGGAGCTGTTTTTT. This translates into CASSSTSGGTGELFF.

The chain is built from TRBV14 and TRBJ2-3; D gene uncertain. Germline assignment: CDR1 SGHDN and CDR2 FVKESK. V gave up 1 base and J gave up 2 bases, with 19 bases separating them. The CDR3 has 18 residues. The DNA for the CDR3 is TGTGCCAGCAGCCAAGGGGAAGTCTCCCCCTCCCCCACAGATACGCAGTATTTT. Its translation: CASSQGEVSPSPTDTQYF. Drawing the rest from reference TRBV14 and TRBJ2-3, the complete variable domain is EAGVTQFPSHSVIEKGQTVTLRCDPISGHDNLYWYRRVMGKEIKFLLHFVKESKQDESGMPNNRFLAERTGGTYSTLKVQPAELEDSGVYFCASSQGEVSPSPTDTQYFGPGTRLTVL.

The V call is TRBV19, the J call TRBJ2-7; D not resolved. Per the germline V gene, CDR1 is LNHDA and CDR2 is SQIVND (reference sequence). Between the trimmed V and J ends, which lost 2 bases and 4 bases, there was a span of 12 bases. The CDR3 has 14 amino acids. The CDR3 loop is CASSITSAGYEQYF. The CDR3 bases are TGTGCCAGTAGTATAACCAGCGCCGGGTACGAGCAGTACTTC.

The DNA for the CDR3 is TGTGCCAGCAGTGCCAGGGCCGACAGCTCCTACGAGCAGTACTTC. Protein product: CASSARADSSYEQYF. This chain links TRBV25-1 with TRBJ2-7; D possibly corresponds to TRBD1 (5 bases). CDR3 size: 15 residues. V was cut by 4 bases and J by 0 bases, with 13 bases left in between. Germline assignment: CDR1 MGHDK and CDR2 SYGVNS.

V is TRBV19 and J is TRBJ2-5; D tentatively reads TRBD1 or TRBD2 (7 bases each). The germline V gene encodes CDR1 LNHDA and CDR2 SQIVND (reference sequence). The CDR3 loop spans 14 amino acids. The V gene lost 10 bases and the J gene lost 5 bases, with 20 bases spanning the gap. The CDR3 nucleotides read TGTGCCACGGGGGGCACAGGGGAGGTGGAGACCCAGTACTTC. It codes for CATGGTGEVETQYF.

CDR3 region: CASSLGTGDSPLHF. The CDR3 DNA reads TGTGCCAGCAGCCTAGGGACAGGGGATTCACCCCTCCACTTT. The chain recombines TRBV5-6 with TRBJ1-6; 10 nucleotides match TRBD1. Germline trimming cut 4 bases from V and 8 bases from J; bases unmatched to any gene: 3. CDR1 and CDR2 (germline): SGHDT, YYEEEE. The CDR3 extends over 14 amino acids.

This sequence joins TRBV4-1 and TRBJ2-1; TRBD2 matches at 9 bases. With 1 base clipped from V and 10 bases from J, the junction kept 11 bases outside the gene matches. CDR1 MGHRA and CDR2 YSYEKL come from the germline V gene. The CDR3 covers 16 residues. CDR3 residues: CASSQALIAGEGEQFF. Written as DNA, the CDR3 is TGCGCCAGCAGCCAAGCCTTGATAGCGGGAGAAGGAGAGCAGTTCTTC.

V usage is TRBV5-4 and J usage is TRBJ2-7, with D unresolved. V dropped 1 base and J dropped 0 bases, with 5 bases sitting between them. The CDR3 spans 13 residues. In germline, CDR1 is SGHNT, CDR2 YYREEE (reference sequence). The CDR3 region has the DNA TGTGCCAGCAGCTTGCGCGGCTCCTACGAGCAGTACTTC. Translation: CASSLRGSYEQYF. The entire variable domain, with the rest obtained from reference TRBV5-4 and TRBJ2-7, is as follows: ETGVTQSPTHLIKTRGQQVTLRCSSQSGHNTVSWYQQALGQGPQFIFQYYREEENGRGNFPPRFSGLQFPNYSSELNVNALELDDSALYLCASSLRGSYEQYFGPGTRLTVT.

This sequence joins TRBV9 and TRBJ1-3; D gene uncertain. Trimming took off 0 bases at V and 7 bases at J, with 20 bases between the two ends. The CDR3 length is 17 residues. CDR1 and CDR2 (germline): SGDLS, YYNGEE. CDR3 in amino acids: CASSVGGSAHTSNTIYF. For the CDR3, the DNA is TGTGCCAGCAGCGTAGGAGGTTCAGCTCATACGTCTAACACCATATATTTT.

The chain combines TRBV7-9 with TRBJ2-1; 14 positions match TRBD2. Trimming removed 5 bases from V and 2 bases from J; junction bases left unmatched: 5. The germline V gene has CDR1 SEHNR and CDR2 FQNEAQ (reference sequence). The CDR3 has 17 amino acids. The CDR3 protein is CASSPLTSGRAYNEQFF. The CDR3 coding sequence is TGTGCCAGCAGCCCGTTGACTAGCGGGAGGGCCTACAATGAGCAGTTCTTC.

The chain combines TRBV19 with TRBJ1-1; D might be TRBD1 (6 bases). The V end lost 1 base, the J end lost 7 bases, and 16 bases lay between the germline ends. Germline CDR1 reads LNHDA; CDR2 reads SQIVND (reference sequence). The CDR3 length is 15 residues. CDR3 amino acids: CASSIGVRGSGEAFF. The CDR3 DNA reads as TGTGCCAGTAGTATAGGGGTTAGGGGGTCGGGTGAAGCTTTCTTT.

The rearrangement links TRBV6-5 to TRBJ1-6; TRBD1 matches at 7 bases. This CDR3 region has 14 residues. J gave up 5 bases and V 5 bases, and 3 bases lay outside the gene matches. CDR1 and CDR2 (germline): MNHEY, SVGAGI. The CDR3 DNA follows: TGTGCCAGCAGTCCCAGGGGGAATAATTCACCCCTCCACTTT. Protein: CASSPRGNNSPLHF.

V gene TRBV10-3 combines with J gene TRBJ2-5; D gene ambiguous. The V and J ends lost 2 bases and 5 bases respectively, with 21 bases between them. Germline CDR1 reads ENHRY; CDR2 reads SYGVKD. The length of the CDR3 is 17 residues. The CDR3 nucleotides read TGTGCCATCAGTGAGGCCTCGGCTAGTCTCTTTGGGGAGACCCAGTACTTC. Translated, it gives CAISEASASLFGETQYF.

The gene calls are TRBV6-5 and TRBJ2-2; D is uncertain. Germline V CDR1 and CDR2: MNHEY, SVGAGI. Trimming shortened V by 0 bases and J by 4 bases, and 3 bases separated the two germline ends. The CDR3 has 13 amino acids. The CDR3 region has the DNA TGTGCCAGCAGTTACTCGAGCACCGGGGAGCTGTTTTTT. Amino acids: CASSYSSTGELFF.

This clone was detected once. CDR3 bases: TGTGCCAGCAGTCCAGGGGACTCGGGACTAGCGGGAGGCGGGTACGAGCAGTACTTC. Its protein product is CASSPGDSGLAGGGYEQYF. V is TRBV6-9 and J is TRBJ2-7; 15 bases fit TRBD2. Unmatched junction bases numbered 15, after V lost 5 bases and J lost 4 bases. The CDR3 totals 19 residues. CDR1 and CDR2 from the germline V gene are MNHGY and SVAAGI.

Comment on this clone: Other DNA sequences in the same sample also yield this CDR3. The chain uses TRBV27 and TRBJ2-7, with 10 bases identical to TRBD1. Germline lookup yields CDR1 MNHEY and CDR2 SMNVEV (reference sequence). V was clipped by 4 bases and J by 3 bases; unmatched bases: 3. The CDR3 is 14 amino acids. CDR3 amino acids: CASSYRTGGYEQYF. The DNA of the CDR3 is TGTGCCAGCAGTTACAGGACAGGGGGCTACGAGCAGTACTTC.

The gene calls are TRBV21-1 and TRBJ2-3; the D call of TRBD2 is as the table states it, not checked on the DNA. TRBV21-1 is described as a pseudogene. The CDR3 is 17 residues long. The CDR3 DNA is TGTGCCAGCAGCCAACTACGACTAGCTAAGATCACAGATACGCAGTATTTT. This translates into CASSQLRLAKITDTQYF.

The V and J genes are TRBV5-8 and TRBJ2-1; the D is unclear. CDR3 length: 15 amino acids. Trimming left V 1 base short and J 4 bases short, with 12 bases between. The V gene's germline CDR1 is SGHTS and CDR2 YDEGEE. The DNA for the CDR3 is TGTGCCAGCAGCTTGCAGTCACCACTTTACAATGAGCAGTTCTTC. Translated: CASSLQSPLYNEQFF.

The V gene is TRBV4-1, the J gene TRBJ2-5; 8 nucleotides agree with TRBD2. With the DNA end fitting TRBJ2-7 better, the J assignment may be wrong. There are 15 residues in the CDR3. Germline lookup yields CDR1 MGHRA and CDR2 YSYEKL. CDR3 nucleotides: TGCGCCAGCAGCCAAGGGGTTAGCGGGATATCCGAGCAGTACTTC. Protein sequence: CASSQGVSGISEQYF.

The chain has TRBV5-6 and TRBJ2-7; the D is unclear. V lost 4 bases and J 2 bases, leaving 7 bases between the germline ends. Germline CDR1 SGHDT, CDR2 YYEEEE. This CDR3 is 12 amino acids long. In DNA, the CDR3 is TGTGCCAGCAGCACGAATACCTACGAGCAGTACTTC. It yields the protein CASSTNTYEQYF.